What follows are 20 T cell receptor beta chains derived from one specimen sequenced in a study of Ad26.COV2.S vaccination and SARS-CoV-2 variants. Sequenced by immunoSEQ multiplex PCR; TCRdb stores in-frame clones only, minus some. Here the sample spans 200,000 to 250,000 clones, around nine tenths being singletons. Noted treatment: roughly 18 received Ad26.COV2.S at low or high dose, single or two shots; roughly 5 received placebo; per-sample allocation not given. Sampling was done on day 63 after the first vaccine or placebo injection. The sample here was peripheral blood, taken in a trial of Ad26.COV2.S vaccine versus placebo. These receptors all come from a person aged 18-65 years who received the Ad26.COV2.S COVID-19 vaccine or a placebo.

The chain is built from TRBV7-9 and TRBJ2-2; 7 positions agree with TRBD1. The germline V gene has CDR1 SEHNR and CDR2 FQNEAQ (reference sequence). This CDR3 is built from 14 residues. J lost 6 bases, V lost 1 base, and 2 bases had no gene match. DNA for the CDR3: TGTGCCAGCAGCTTAGGAGGACAGGCCGGGGAGCTGTTTTTT. This sequence encodes CASSLGGQAGELFF.

The CDR3 nucleotides are TGTGCCAGCAGCCACCGTGAAGGGCCAGGCTTTTTAGCCGGGGAGCTGTTTTTT. Its translation is CASSHREGPGFLAGELFF. This sequence joins TRBV7-2 and TRBJ2-2, with D hard to call. V lost 5 bases and J 6 bases, leaving 25 bases between the germline ends. In germline, CDR1 is SGHTA, CDR2 FQGNSA. The CDR3 totals 18 residues.

The chain is built from TRBV13 and TRBJ2-5, with D possibly being TRBD1 or TRBD2 (5 bases each). CDR1 and CDR2 (germline): PRHDT, FYEKMQ (reference sequence). The length of the CDR3 is 18 residues. Between the trimmed V and J ends, which lost 2 bases and 5 bases, there was a span of 24 bases. CDR3 sequence (DNA): TGTGCCAGCAGCTTAAGGCAGCCCTTCACGTTCGGGGCGGAGACCCAGTACTTC. This gives the protein CASSLRQPFTFGAETQYF.

The rearrangement joins TRBV7-2 to TRBJ2-7; D not resolved. This CDR3 is 11 amino acids long. CDR1 is SGHTA and CDR2 is FQGNSA in the germline V gene. Trimming took off 2 bases at V and 9 bases at J, with 8 bases between the two ends. The CDR3 DNA reads TGTGCCAGCAGCTTACAAGTTAGGCAGTACTTC. As protein: CASSLQVRQYF.

In regard to this clone: This sample includes further DNA sequences coding for the same CDR3. The rearrangement uses TRBV5-1 and TRBJ2-1; tentative D call: TRBD1 (5 bases). The V and J ends lost 1 base and 3 bases respectively, with 5 bases between them. Germline V CDR1 and CDR2: SGHRS, YFSETQ. The CDR3 is made up of 13 amino acids. The CDR3 DNA reads as TGCGCCAGCAGCTTGACAGGCTACAATGAGCAGTTCTTC. This encodes CASSLTGYNEQFF.

This rearrangement joins TRBV11-2 to TRBJ1-4; 7 nucleotides match TRBD1. After removal of 1 base from V and 5 bases from J, the junction contained 10 bases not matched to a gene. From germline, CDR1 is SGHAT and CDR2 FQNNGV. CDR3 length: 17 residues. CDR3 in DNA: TGTGCCAGCAGCTTAGTTCCCAGCCAGGGGGGGAATGAAAAACTGTTTTTT. Translating gives CASSLVPSQGGNEKLFF.

The V call is TRBV18, the J call TRBJ1-4; D unresolved. The CDR3 is 15 amino acids. V lost 3 bases and J lost 0, with 8 bases in between. Germline values: CDR1 KGHSH, CDR2 LQKENI. The CDR3 spells CASSPRTATNEKLFF. The CDR3, as DNA: TGTGCCAGCTCACCGCGGACGGCAACTAATGAAAAACTGTTTTTT. Supplemented by reference TRBV18 and TRBJ1-4, the full variable domain reads NAGVMQNPRHLVRRRGQEARLRCSPMKGHSHVYWYRQLPEEGLKFMVYLQKENIIDESGMPKERFSAEFPKEGPSILRIQQVVRGDSAAYFCASSPRTATNEKLFFGSGTQLSVL.

Only one count was recorded for this clone. The chain employs TRBV7-8 and TRBJ2-7; TRBD2 is a possible D gene (5 bases). Trimming removed 0 bases at V and 3 bases at J, with 9 bases between. The germline CDR1 and CDR2 sequences are SGHVS and FQNEAQ. The length of the CDR3 is 14 residues. The CDR3 DNA sequence: TGTGCCAGCAGCTTAGCGCATCGGGGCTACGAGCAGTACTTC. Its translation: CASSLAHRGYEQYF. The full variable domain, its missing parts supplied by reference TRBV7-8 and TRBJ2-7, is GAGVSQSPRYKVAKRGQDVALRCDPISGHVSLFWYQQALGQGPEFLTYFQNEAQLDKSGLPSDRFFAERPEGSVSTLKIQRTQQEDSAVYLCASSLAHRGYEQYFGPGTRLTVT.

The chain uses TRBV27 and TRBJ2-7; 7 nucleotides align to TRBD1. CDR3 length equals 16 residues. Germline V gene sequence: CDR1 MNHEY, CDR2 SMNVEV (reference sequence). Germline trimming cut 2 bases from V and 0 bases from J; bases unmatched to any gene: 7. CDR3 DNA: TGTGCCAGCAGTTTAAGGGGCAGGGGGAGCTCCTACGAGCAGTACTTC. Translated: CASSLRGRGSSYEQYF.

This chain connects TRBV11-2 to TRBJ2-7; D gene unclear. The CDR3 has 15 amino acids. The germline gives CDR1 SGHAT, CDR2 FQNNGV. V was trimmed by 0 bases and J by 5 bases, leaving 14 bases between them. CDR3: CASSLEGRRRNEQYF. DNA for the CDR3: TGTGCCAGCAGCTTAGAGGGAAGGCGCCGGAACGAGCAGTACTTC.

The J gene is TRBJ1-4, the V gene TRBV7-9; maybe TRBD1 (5 bases). This CDR3 comprises 16 residues. The germline V and J ends were trimmed by 8 bases and 5 bases, with 21 bases remaining between them. CDR1 is SEHNR, CDR2 FQNEAQ, per germline (reference sequence). This chain's CDR3 is CASSSPRGSPNEKLFF. Written as DNA, the CDR3 is TGTGCCAGCTCATCCCCGAGGGGAAGCCCCAATGAAAAACTGTTTTTT.

A note on this clone: Other DNA sequences in this specimen translate into the identical CDR3. The chain joins TRBV6-5 to TRBJ1-1, with D perhaps TRBD1 (6 bases). The CDR3 runs to 13 residues. The V end lost 6 bases, the J end lost 1 base, and 9 bases lay between the germline ends. Per germline, CDR1 MNHEY and CDR2 SVGAGI. In nucleotides, the CDR3 is TGTGCCAGCAGATTACAGGGGAACACTGAAGCTTTCTTT. Protein sequence: CASRLQGNTEAFF.

The genes are TRBV7-9 and TRBJ2-1, with 9 bases lining up with TRBD2. This CDR3 region has 17 residues. Germline CDR1 is SEHNR and CDR2 is FQNEAQ (reference sequence). The V gene end was trimmed by 5 bases and the J gene end by 8 bases; junction bases not matched to a gene: 16. The CDR3 loop reads CASSLPGLAQALYEQFF. Written as DNA, the CDR3 is TGTGCCAGCAGCCTGCCAGGACTAGCGCAAGCCCTCTATGAGCAGTTCTTC. The full variable domain, rest sourced from reference TRBV7-9 and TRBJ2-1, is DTGVSQNPRHKITKRGQNVTFRCDPISEHNRLYWYRQTLGQGPEFLTYFQNEAQLEKSRLLSDRFSAERPKGSFSTLEIQRTEQGDSAMYLCASSLPGLAQALYEQFFGPGTRLTVL.

The chain recombines TRBV7-9 with TRBJ2-1; no clear D gene. This CDR3 is 9 amino acids long. The germline gives CDR1 SEHNR, CDR2 FQNEAQ (reference sequence). V was shortened by 5 bases and J by 9 bases, with 2 bases between the two germline ends. The CDR3 loop reads CASSTEQFF. In DNA, the CDR3 is TGTGCCAGCAGCACTGAGCAGTTCTTC.

The V gene is TRBV4-3, the J gene TRBJ2-2; 12 positions agree with TRBD2. This CDR3 region has 19 residues. J was trimmed by 0 bases and V by 0 bases; bases with no gene match: 5. From germline, CDR1 is LGHNA and CDR2 YSLEER. CDR3 bases: TGCGCCAGCAGCCAAGATGGGGGACTAGCGGGTCCGAACACCGGGGAGCTGTTTTTT. Translating gives CASSQDGGLAGPNTGELFF.

Of note for this clone: Different DNA sequences within this sample yield the same CDR3. V is TRBV28 and J is TRBJ2-5; TRBD1 agrees at 8 bases. Germline-derived CDR1 and CDR2 are MDHEN and SYDVKM. This CDR3 contains 13 residues. V lost 5 bases, J lost 4 bases, and 3 bases stayed unmatched. The CDR3 DNA sequence: TGTGCCAGCAGTCGGACAGGGTTAGAGACCCAGTACTTC. Its protein is CASSRTGLETQYF.

This rearrangement joins TRBV2 to TRBJ2-7; TRBD2 might be the D (6 bases). V lost 7 bases and J lost 4, with 20 bases in between. In germline, CDR1 is SNHLY, CDR2 FYNNEI. The CDR3 runs to 15 residues. In nucleotides, the CDR3 is TGTGCCAGCATACCTAACGGGACTCTGGAGTACGAGCAGTACTTC. Amino acids: CASIPNGTLEYEQYF.

V and J are TRBV9 and TRBJ2-7; tentatively, D is TRBD2 (7 bases). Germline CDR1 and CDR2: SGDLS and YYNGEE. The CDR3 is 15 amino acids. V shed 3 bases and J shed 4 bases, with 17 bases lying between them. The CDR3 region is CASSAGEGGRYEQYF. The CDR3 DNA reads as TGTGCCAGCAGCGCAGGGGAGGGGGGTAGGTACGAGCAGTACTTC.

The rearrangement uses TRBV5-6 and TRBJ1-1, with D hard to call. Trimming removed 4 bases at V and 8 bases at J, with 15 bases between. Germline V lookup: CDR1 SGHDT, CDR2 YYEEEE. The CDR3 is made up of 13 amino acids. CDR3 region: CASSRSGQAEAFF. CDR3 nucleotides: TGTGCCAGCAGCCGAAGTGGGCAGGCCGAAGCTTTCTTT.

This chain uses TRBV6-2 or TRBV6-3 with TRBJ1-1; D remains unclear. The germline V gene has CDR1 MNHEY and CDR2 SVGEGT. This CDR3 is built from 13 residues. V lost 6 bases and J 3 bases, leaving 11 bases between the germline ends. The CDR3 loop is CASSQHRDTEAFF. In nucleotides, the CDR3 is TGTGCCAGCAGCCAACATAGGGACACTGAAGCTTTCTTT.